The clone carrying this TCR beta chain was detected ten times or more. Cells sorted as Tregs were CD4+, CD25+ and CD127-/low. V was pared by 6 bases and J by 4 bases, with 4 bases of the junction left unmatched. This CDR3 is 13 amino acids long. Germline CDR1 is MNHEY and CDR2 is SMNVEV (reference sequence). Constant-region reverse primers amplified full-length variable regions, followed by semi-nested Nested Universal Primer A PCR. TCRdb passed the 5' RACE reads through MiXCR, listing each CDR3 protein once. In the table there are 35,000 to 55,000 distinct CDR3 sequences, about a fifth of which are singletons.

Sequenced material: Tregs sorted from a lymph node. V and J are TRBV27 and TRBJ1-2; 8 positions match TRBD1. This TCR was recovered from a female donor with breast cancer. DNA of the CDR3: TGTGCCAGCAGGACAGGGGAGGCCTATGGCTACACCTTC. Protein: CASRTGEAYGYTF.